The clone carrying this T cell receptor (beta chain) was observed a few times. Its antigen is still unknown. The data were obtained in a study of regulatory T cells in long-lasting Graves disease. Study information: Treatment with antithyroid drugs for over 5 years, together with positive TSH receptor antibodies, meant persistent Graves' disease.

In building TCR beta libraries, iRepertoire HTBI primers were used together with Arm-PCR of CDR3 regions. TCRdb re-called the multiplex PCR reads with MiXCR, one entry per CDR3 protein. Of 400,000 to 500,000 distinct CDR3 sequences listed, under 25% are singletons. This CDR3 has 14 residues. V was cut by 0 bases and J by 2 bases, with 10 bases left in between. Germline loops: CDR1 GTSNPN, CDR2 SVGIG (reference sequence). Overall study findings and caveats: Gene preferences differed: TRBV28, TRBJ1-2, TRBJ2-5 in persistent cases. Shared public clonotypes totalled approximately 3,000 in persistent patients, compared with roughly 970 in new patients.

Time point described: persistent/refractory GD, antithyroid drugs over 5 years with positive TRAb. PBMCs provided the RNA from which the TCR library was made. EDTA tubes received about 9.4 milliliters of drawn peripheral blood. The V gene is TRBV30, the J gene TRBJ1-2; D not resolved. The sequenced sample was peripheral blood mononuclear cells (PBMCs), obtained when the disease was refractory, from a patient treated with antithyroid drugs. The receptor comes from a female donor with Graves disease. Written as DNA, the CDR3 is TGTGCCTGGAGTGTGGTCGGGAGAAACTATGGCTACACCTTC. This encodes CAWSVVGRNYGYTF.